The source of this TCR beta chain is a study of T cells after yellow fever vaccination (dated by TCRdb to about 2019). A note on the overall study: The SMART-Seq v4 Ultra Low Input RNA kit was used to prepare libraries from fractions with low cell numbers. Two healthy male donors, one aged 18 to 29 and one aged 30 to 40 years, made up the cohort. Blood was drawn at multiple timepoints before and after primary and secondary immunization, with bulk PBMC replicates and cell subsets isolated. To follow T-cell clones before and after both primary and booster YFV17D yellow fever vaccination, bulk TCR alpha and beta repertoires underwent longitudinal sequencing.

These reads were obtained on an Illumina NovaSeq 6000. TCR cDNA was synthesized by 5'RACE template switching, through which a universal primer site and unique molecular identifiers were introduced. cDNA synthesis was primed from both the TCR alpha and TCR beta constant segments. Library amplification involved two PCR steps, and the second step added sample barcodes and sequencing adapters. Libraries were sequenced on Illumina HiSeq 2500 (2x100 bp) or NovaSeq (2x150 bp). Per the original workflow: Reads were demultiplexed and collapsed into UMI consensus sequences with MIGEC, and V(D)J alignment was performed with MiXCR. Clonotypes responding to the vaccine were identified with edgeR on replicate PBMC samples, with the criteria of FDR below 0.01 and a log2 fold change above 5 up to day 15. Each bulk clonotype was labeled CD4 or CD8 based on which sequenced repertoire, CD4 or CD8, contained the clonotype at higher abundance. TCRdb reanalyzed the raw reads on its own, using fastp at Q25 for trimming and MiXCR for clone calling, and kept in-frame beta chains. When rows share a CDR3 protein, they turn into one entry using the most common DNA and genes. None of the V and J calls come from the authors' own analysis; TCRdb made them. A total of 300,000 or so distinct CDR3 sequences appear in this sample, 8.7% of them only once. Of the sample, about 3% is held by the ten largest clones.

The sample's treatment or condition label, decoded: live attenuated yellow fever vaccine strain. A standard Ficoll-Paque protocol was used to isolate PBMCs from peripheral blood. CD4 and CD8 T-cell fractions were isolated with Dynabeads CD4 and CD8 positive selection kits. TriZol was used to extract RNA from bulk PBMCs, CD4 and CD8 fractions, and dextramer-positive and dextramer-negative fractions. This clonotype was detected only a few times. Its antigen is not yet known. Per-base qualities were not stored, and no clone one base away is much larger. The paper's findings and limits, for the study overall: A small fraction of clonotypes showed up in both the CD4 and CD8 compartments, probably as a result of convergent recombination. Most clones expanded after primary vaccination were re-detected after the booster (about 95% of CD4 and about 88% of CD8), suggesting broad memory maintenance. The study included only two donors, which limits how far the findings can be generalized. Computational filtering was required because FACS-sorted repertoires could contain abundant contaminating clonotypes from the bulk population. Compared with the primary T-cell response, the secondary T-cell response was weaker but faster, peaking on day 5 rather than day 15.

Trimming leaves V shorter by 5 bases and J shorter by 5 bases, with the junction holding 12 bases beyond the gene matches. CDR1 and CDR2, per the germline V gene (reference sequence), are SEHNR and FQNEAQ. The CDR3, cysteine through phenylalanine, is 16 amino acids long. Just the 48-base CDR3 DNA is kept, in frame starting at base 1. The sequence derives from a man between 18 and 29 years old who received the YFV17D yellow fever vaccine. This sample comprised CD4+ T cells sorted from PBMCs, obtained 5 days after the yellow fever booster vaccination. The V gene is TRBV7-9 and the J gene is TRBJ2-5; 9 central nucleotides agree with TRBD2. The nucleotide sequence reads TGTGCCAGCAGCCCACTCGTGGGACTAGCCTTCGAGACCCAGTACTTC. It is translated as CASSPLVGLAFETQYF.